The rows below give T cell receptor beta chains drawn from one sample of a study of T cell repertoires in cytomegalovirus infection. Which antigens these TCRs recognize remains unknown. TCRdb independently ran MiXCR on the reads; one entry per CDR3 protein. The table includes roughly 920,000 distinct CDR3 sequences, less than 40% detected once. Specimen: cultured CD8+ T cells from PBMCs, collected from culture after CMV antigen stimulation. Receptors were obtained from a human donor in good health (CMV status not recorded). Some clones in this sample may be carry-over from other donors' samples. The CDR3 runs from the conserved cysteine through the conserved F or W. The order of the fields is D gene, V gene, clone size, J gene, CDR3 DNA, CDR3 protein. D genes are given only for firm matches. Clone size is not always given. Where it is, it says once, few, many or a class for expanded clones.

d_call: -
v_call: TRBV20-1
clone_size: -
j_call: TRBJ2-5
cdr3_nt: TGCAGTGCTAGAGAAGGAGTAAACAGGGAAGAGACCCAGTACTTC
cdr3_aa: CSAREGVNREETQYF

d_call: -
v_call: TRBV19
clone_size: -
j_call: TRBJ1-2
cdr3_nt: TGTGCCAGTAGTATCTCGCAGGGTCTTCGTGGCTACACCTTC
cdr3_aa: CASSISQGLRGYTF

d_call: TRBD1
v_call: TRBV7-6
clone_size: -
j_call: TRBJ1-2
cdr3_nt: TGTGCCAGCAGCACCTGGGACAGGGCAGGACATGGCTACACCTTC
cdr3_aa: CASSTWDRAGHGYTF

d_call: -
v_call: TRBV6-1
clone_size: -
j_call: TRBJ2-3
cdr3_nt: TGTGCCAGCAGAAGAGGGGGGGCCGGAGATACGCAGTATTTT
cdr3_aa: CASRRGGAGDTQYF

d_call: -
v_call: TRBV9
clone_size: -
j_call: TRBJ1-1
cdr3_nt: TGTGCCAGCAGCGTAGTCGACGCTATGAACACTGAAGCTTTCTTT
cdr3_aa: CASSVVDAMNTEAFF

d_call: TRBD2
v_call: TRBV4-3
clone_size: -
j_call: TRBJ2-3
cdr3_nt: TGCGCCAGCAGCCAAGATGGGGCGGGGGGGGATACGCAGTATTTT
cdr3_aa: CASSQDGAGGDTQYF

d_call: -
v_call: TRBV15
clone_size: -
j_call: TRBJ1-5
cdr3_nt: TGTGCCACCAGCAGAGAATCGCGGGGCAATCAGCCCCAGCATTTT
cdr3_aa: CATSRESRGNQPQHF

d_call: -
v_call: TRBV7-2
clone_size: many
j_call: TRBJ1-6
cdr3_nt: TGTGCCAGCAGCTATTCCCCATCGGGGGCGTATAATTCACCCCTCCACTTT
cdr3_aa: CASSYSPSGAYNSPLHF

d_call: -
v_call: TRBV7-2
clone_size: many
j_call: TRBJ2-2
cdr3_nt: TGTGCCAGCAGCTTAGGATCCCGACGGGGGGAGCTGTTTTTT
cdr3_aa: CASSLGSRRGELFF

d_call: TRBD2
v_call: TRBV5-6
clone_size: -
j_call: TRBJ2-5
cdr3_nt: TGTGCCAGCAGCCCGGTAGAAGGACTAGAATATGTGGAGACCCAGTACTTC
cdr3_aa: CASSPVEGLEYVETQYF

d_call: -
v_call: TRBV2
clone_size: few
j_call: TRBJ1-1
cdr3_nt: TGTGCCAGCAGCCAAGGGGAAGGCACTGAAGCTTTCTTT
cdr3_aa: CASSQGEGTEAFF

d_call: TRBD1
v_call: TRBV7-6
clone_size: -
j_call: TRBJ1-1
cdr3_nt: TGTGCCAGCAGCTTAGGTTGGGCAGGGGGTATTAACACTGAAGCTTTCTTT
cdr3_aa: CASSLGWAGGINTEAFF

d_call: TRBD1
v_call: TRBV4-1
clone_size: -
j_call: TRBJ1-1
cdr3_nt: TGCGCCAGCAGCGAGCTACAGGGGTACAGTGAAGCTTTCTTT
cdr3_aa: CASSELQGYSEAFF

d_call: TRBD2
v_call: TRBV3-1
clone_size: -
j_call: TRBJ2-5
cdr3_nt: TGTGCCAGCAGCCGAGGACTAGCGGGGGACCGACAAGAGACCCAGTACTTC
cdr3_aa: CASSRGLAGDRQETQYF

d_call: -
v_call: TRBV3-1
clone_size: -
j_call: TRBJ2-2
cdr3_nt: TGTGCCAGCAGCCCAAGTGGGGCCCCCGGGGAGCTGTTTTTT
cdr3_aa: CASSPSGAPGELFF

d_call: TRBD1
v_call: TRBV20-1
clone_size: few
j_call: TRBJ1-2
cdr3_nt: TGCAGTGCTAGATCAAGAGGGACAGCCACACTTAACTATGGCTACACCTTC
cdr3_aa: CSARSRGTATLNYGYTF

d_call: TRBD2
v_call: TRBV7-6
clone_size: -
j_call: TRBJ2-7
cdr3_nt: TGTGCCAGCAGCCTACTAGCGGGGGGGAGCACCTCCTACGAGCAGTACTTC
cdr3_aa: CASSLLAGGSTSYEQYF

d_call: TRBD2
v_call: TRBV4-1
clone_size: few
j_call: TRBJ2-3
cdr3_nt: TGCGCCAGCAGCCAAGTAGTGCTAGCGGACACAGATACGCAGTATTTT
cdr3_aa: CASSQVVLADTDTQYF

d_call: -
v_call: TRBV6-2/TRBV6-3
clone_size: -
j_call: TRBJ2-1
cdr3_nt: TGTGCCAGCAGTTACCAGATTGGGTTTCAGAACAATGAGCAGTTCTTC
cdr3_aa: CASSYQIGFQNNEQFF

d_call: -
v_call: TRBV9
clone_size: -
j_call: TRBJ1-6
cdr3_nt: TGTGCCAGCAGCGTAGCGCCGACCCGGGGCACTAATTCACCCCTCCACTTT
cdr3_aa: CASSVAPTRGTNSPLHF

d_call: -
v_call: TRBV7-9
clone_size: few
j_call: TRBJ1-4
cdr3_nt: TGTGCCAGCAGCTTAGTTAATGGCTACGGGGCAACTAATGAAAAACTGTTTTTT
cdr3_aa: CASSLVNGYGATNEKLFF

d_call: TRBD1
v_call: TRBV29-1
clone_size: -
j_call: TRBJ2-2
cdr3_nt: TGCAGCGTCGCCGGGACAGGGGTCGCCGGGGAGCTGTTTTTT
cdr3_aa: CSVAGTGVAGELFF

d_call: -
v_call: TRBV6-5
clone_size: -
j_call: TRBJ1-1
cdr3_nt: TGTGCCTGTCAGGGACTGAACACTGAAGCTTTCTTT
cdr3_aa: CACQGLNTEAFF

d_call: TRBD1
v_call: TRBV6-2/TRBV6-3
clone_size: few
j_call: TRBJ1-2
cdr3_nt: TGTGCCAGCAGTTACCGGGACAGATACTATGGCTACACCTTC
cdr3_aa: CASSYRDRYYGYTF

d_call: -
v_call: TRBV19
clone_size: few
j_call: TRBJ2-4
cdr3_nt: TGTGCCAGCAGGGGAACCAAAAACATTCAGTACTTC
cdr3_aa: CASRGTKNIQYF

d_call: TRBD2
v_call: TRBV4-3
clone_size: -
j_call: TRBJ2-3
cdr3_nt: TGCGCCAGCAGCCAGGGGGGGGGGATTGATACGCAGTATTTT
cdr3_aa: CASSQGGGIDTQYF

d_call: TRBD2
v_call: TRBV12-3/TRBV12-4
clone_size: -
j_call: TRBJ2-7
cdr3_nt: TGTGCCAGCAGTCAAGTAGCGGGGGGGTACGAGCAGTACTTC
cdr3_aa: CASSQVAGGYEQYF

d_call: -
v_call: TRBV20-1
clone_size: -
j_call: TRBJ2-3
cdr3_nt: TGCAGTGCCAGGGGCCTTGCTAGCACAGATACGCAGTATTTT
cdr3_aa: CSARGLASTDTQYF

d_call: TRBD2
v_call: TRBV7-9
clone_size: few
j_call: TRBJ2-1
cdr3_nt: TGTGCCAGCAGCCCAACACCCCCCCGACTAGCGGGGGTAAATGAGCAGTTCTTC
cdr3_aa: CASSPTPPRLAGVNEQFF

d_call: -
v_call: TRBV6-2/TRBV6-3
clone_size: few
j_call: TRBJ2-5
cdr3_nt: TGTGCCAGCAGCCTCGTGTCCTCCACGGAGACCCAGTACTTC
cdr3_aa: CASSLVSSTETQYF

d_call: -
v_call: TRBV6-4
clone_size: -
j_call: TRBJ2-1
cdr3_nt: TGTGCCAGCAGTGACTCGACCGACAGGTCGAGAGGTGAGCAGTTCTTC
cdr3_aa: CASSDSTDRSRGEQFF

d_call: -
v_call: TRBV6-2/TRBV6-3
clone_size: -
j_call: TRBJ2-2
cdr3_nt: TGTGCCAGCAGTCCTGTGTGGGGCACCGGGGAGCTGTTTTTT
cdr3_aa: CASSPVWGTGELFF

d_call: -
v_call: TRBV27
clone_size: few
j_call: TRBJ1-5
cdr3_nt: TGTGCCAGCAGTTTTGACTCCCGTCAGCCCCAGCATTTT
cdr3_aa: CASSFDSRQPQHF

d_call: -
v_call: TRBV7-6
clone_size: -
j_call: TRBJ1-3
cdr3_nt: TGTGCTAGCAGCTTAGAACCGGGGGACACCATATATTTT
cdr3_aa: CASSLEPGDTIYF

d_call: -
v_call: TRBV11-3
clone_size: few
j_call: TRBJ2-2
cdr3_nt: TGTGCCAGCAGCTTGACAGGGAGGACCCGGGAGCTGTTTTTT
cdr3_aa: CASSLTGRTRELFF

d_call: -
v_call: TRBV7-7
clone_size: many
j_call: TRBJ2-6
cdr3_nt: TGTGCTAGCGGTCTTGGGGGGCCCGGGGCCAACGTCCTGACTTTC
cdr3_aa: CASGLGGPGANVLTF

d_call: TRBD1
v_call: TRBV25-1
clone_size: -
j_call: TRBJ1-6
cdr3_nt: TGTGCCAGCAGTGAATTCAAGCGGGACAGGGTAGTTTCACCCCTCCACTTT
cdr3_aa: CASSEFKRDRVVSPLHF

d_call: -
v_call: TRBV6-5
clone_size: few
j_call: TRBJ1-5
cdr3_nt: TGTGCCAGCAGTCCCGGACAGCCAGGGGAGCCCCAGCATTTT
cdr3_aa: CASSPGQPGEPQHF

d_call: -
v_call: TRBV5-1
clone_size: -
j_call: TRBJ1-1
cdr3_nt: TGCGCCAGCAGCTTCCTGGATATGAACACTGAAGCTTTCTTT
cdr3_aa: CASSFLDMNTEAFF

d_call: -
v_call: TRBV7-9
clone_size: -
j_call: TRBJ1-4
cdr3_nt: TGTGCCAGCAGCTTAGGGCGGGCTGAGGAAAAACTGTTTTTT
cdr3_aa: CASSLGRAEEKLFF

d_call: -
v_call: TRBV27
clone_size: -
j_call: TRBJ2-3
cdr3_nt: TGTGCCAGCATTGGGGCGAGGGGCCCGTTGGATACGCAGTATTTT
cdr3_aa: CASIGARGPLDTQYF